This T cell receptor (beta chain) was recorded in a study of blood T cell repertoires in COVID-19. Between the trimmed V and J ends, which lost 1 base and 0 bases, there was a span of 4 bases. The CDR3 spans 15 residues. Germline CDR1 reads MDHEN; CDR2 reads SYDVKM. Generated by immunoSEQ multiplex PCR, the TCRdb table keeps only in-frame clones and is missing some. The sample has around 120,000 clones; under 75% are singletons. The origin of this receptor is a man older than 75 with acute or convalescent COVID-19. The sequencing sample was made of peripheral blood. The chain couples TRBV28 to TRBJ2-6; D not resolved. DNA for the CDR3: TGTGCCAGCAGTTTATCGGGCTCTGGGGCCAACGTCCTGACTTTC. This gives the protein CASSLSGSGANVLTF. Supplemented by reference TRBV28 and TRBJ2-6, the full variable domain reads DVKVTQSSRYLVKRTGEKVFLECVQDMDHENMFWYRQDPGLGLRLIYFSYDVKMKEKGDIPEGYSVSREKKERFSLILESASTNQTSMYLCASSLSGSGANVLTFGAGSRLTVL.